This TCR beta chain was profiled in a study of cytomegalovirus exposure and HLA in healthy donors. Whole-study findings and limits: The analysis excluded some indistinguishable V segments, including TRBV6-2 and TRBV6-3. V- and J-gene trimming in TCR beta was tied to a missense DCLRE1C variant by an analysis performed later.

The PCR ran on 60 Vbeta and 13 Jbeta primers. Profiled with immunoSEQ multiplex PCR; TCRdb holds only in-frame clones, not every one. The sample lists 110,000 to 150,000 clones, 77% seen once, with about 4% in the top ten. The J segment lost 6 bases and the V segment lost 6 bases, leaving 12 bases of the junction unmatched. This CDR3 is 15 amino acids long. Germline V lookup: CDR1 ENHRY, CDR2 SYGVKD. To note about this clone: Its antigen is undetermined.

The sequence derives from a male donor in good health and CMV-seronegative. The chain carries TRBV10-3 and TRBJ2-7; the match to TRBD2 covers 9 bases. Sequencing was carried out using PBMCs. The CDR3 DNA is TGTGCCATCAGCCGGGGACTAGCTTCTTCTAGCGAGCAGTACTTC. As protein: CAISRGLASSSEQYF.